Given below is one T cell receptor (beta chain) in context. As yet, its antigen is unknown. This entry comes from a study of lymphopenia after photon versus proton radiotherapy. Study outcomes and limitations: After the lymphocyte nadir, photon-treated repertoires showed oligoclonal expansion, especially of CD8+ Temra cells. Under photons, naive T cells and diversity fell while effector/memory populations rose.

Produced via immunoSEQ multiplex PCR; TCRdb's table is partial and in-frame only. The sample has fewer than 20,000 clones; 92% are singletons. The sequence came from a woman between 40 and 55 years old with cholangiocarcinoma. Sequenced here: peripheral blood, sampled from a patient treated with photon-based radiotherapy.

CDR3 sequence reads: CSVGGRQGQTDTQYF. Here the CDR3 DNA reads TGCAGCGTTGGGGGCCGACAGGGTCAAACAGATACGCAGTATTTT. The rearrangement links TRBV29-1 to TRBJ2-3, with 7 bases aligning to TRBD1. Germline values: CDR1 SQVTM, CDR2 ANQGSEA. CDR3 length: 15 residues. The ends lost 4 bases at V and 3 bases at J; junction bases unmatched: 10.